The 23 T cell receptor beta chains below come from one sample, sequenced in a study of T cell repertoires in cytomegalovirus infection. TCRdb fed the reads into MiXCR, producing one record per CDR3 protein. Seen here are around 350,000 distinct CDR3 sequences, about a sixth observed once, and the top ten hold under 9%. Material for sequencing was PBMCs. The receptors come from a human donor in good health (CMV status not recorded). Some clones in this sample may be carry-over from other donors' samples.

This clonotype was detected many times. This rearrangement joins TRBV6-1 to TRBJ2-6; no clear D gene. Germline V CDR1 and CDR2: MNHNS, SASEGT. The CDR3 totals 13 residues. The germline V and J ends were trimmed by 7 bases and 4 bases, with 8 bases remaining between them. In DNA, the CDR3 is TGTGCCAGCACAATGTTAGGGGCCAACGTCCTGACTTTC. This encodes CASTMLGANVLTF.

The chain carries TRBV12-3 or TRBV12-4 and TRBJ1-6; TRBD1 is a possible D gene (6 bases). There are 12 residues in the CDR3. V lost 5 bases and J 7 bases, leaving 6 bases between the germline ends. CDR3 in amino acids: CASSTGNSPLHF. The CDR3 DNA reads TGTGCCAGCAGTACAGGGAATTCACCCCTCCACTTT.

This clonotype has a count of ten or more. Here the CDR3 DNA reads TGTGCCAGCAGTGAAGGGGGATTAGCCAAAAACATTCAGTACTTC. It translates to CASSEGGLAKNIQYF. The chain employs TRBV6-1 and TRBJ2-4; D gene unclear. V was clipped by 1 base and J by 0 bases, with 7 bases between them. CDR3 size: 15 residues. Germline CDR1 and CDR2: MNHNS and SASEGT.

Remarks on this clonotype: A clone one base away is much larger, so this may be a read error. The chain joins TRBV6-5 to TRBJ2-7; D possibly corresponds to TRBD2 (5 bases). From germline, CDR1 is MNHEY and CDR2 SVGAGI. The CDR3 totals 14 residues. CDR3 loop: CDSSYDPGNYEQYF. The CDR3 DNA follows: TGTGACAGCAGTTACGACCCGGGAAACTACGAGCAGTACTTC.

The chain couples TRBV3-1 to TRBJ2-7, with 10 positions matching TRBD2. CDR1 is LGHDT and CDR2 is YNNKEL in the germline V gene (reference sequence). V lost 2 bases to trimming and J lost 2 bases; unmatched junction nucleotides: 0. The CDR3 runs 14 residues. CDR3 sequence reads: CASSQSGRAYEQYF. For the CDR3, the DNA is TGTGCCAGCAGCCAAAGCGGGAGGGCCTACGAGCAGTACTTC.

DNA of the CDR3: TGTGCCAGCAGTTACTTAGCGGACACAGATACGCAGTATTTT. Translated: CASSYLADTDTQYF. V gene TRBV6-6 combines with J gene TRBJ2-3; D is possibly TRBD2 (6 bases). This CDR3 spans 14 amino acids. Trimming pared 1 base from V and 2 bases from J, leaving 7 bases between. The germline V gene has CDR1 MNHNY and CDR2 SVGAGI (reference sequence).

This sequence joins TRBV20-1 and TRBJ2-7; D call uncertain. The CDR3 covers 15 residues. The germline CDR1 and CDR2 sequences are DFQATT and SNEGSKA (reference sequence). V lost 2 bases, J lost 2 bases, and 16 bases lay in between. The CDR3 loop reads CSARFPTTVTYEQYF. CDR3 in DNA: TGCAGTGCTAGATTTCCGACAACCGTGACCTACGAGCAGTACTTC.

This rearrangement joins TRBV20-1 to TRBJ2-1, with 8 bases matching TRBD2. With 6 bases clipped from V and 7 bases from J, the junction kept 5 bases outside the gene matches. CDR1 is DFQATT, CDR2 SNEGSKA, per germline (reference sequence). CDR3 length: 12 residues. The CDR3 protein is CSAKRGNNEQFF. The CDR3 DNA reads TGCAGTGCCAAGCGGGGGAATAATGAGCAGTTCTTC.

The chain carries TRBV24-1 and TRBJ1-4; tentative D call: TRBD1 (5 bases). The CDR3 sequence is 14 residues long. V gave up 6 bases and J gave up 8 bases, with 15 bases separating them. Per germline, CDR1 KGHDR and CDR2 SFDVKD. The CDR3 DNA reads as TGTGCCACCAGTACAGGAGGGAGGGACGAAAAACTGTTTTTT. Its translation is CATSTGGRDEKLFF.

V and J are TRBV12-3 or TRBV12-4 and TRBJ1-4; D not resolved. The CDR3 spans 13 residues. The V and J ends lost 8 bases and 0 bases respectively, with 7 bases between them. The CDR3 here is CASQVATNEKLFF. The CDR3 bases are TGTGCCAGCCAAGTTGCAACTAATGAAAAACTGTTTTTT.

The gene calls are TRBV6-2 or TRBV6-3 and TRBJ1-2; TRBD1 aligns across 8 bases. The CDR3 spans 17 residues. Trimming removed 7 bases from V and 3 bases from J; junction bases left unmatched: 16. In germline, CDR1 is MNHEY, CDR2 SVGEGT. The CDR3 DNA reads TGTGCCAGCATCGCCGGAGGGGCAGGGGGCCGTGACTATGGCTACACCTTC. Protein sequence: CASIAGGAGGRDYGYTF.

This clonotype was counted ten times or more. This chain joins TRBV7-9 and TRBJ1-2; D is unclear. The ends were cut back, 5 bases at V and 8 bases at J, with 9 bases in the middle. CDR3 length: 11 amino acids. Germline V gene data show CDR1 as SEHNR and CDR2 as FQNEAQ (reference sequence). The CDR3 spells CASSPDGGYTF. For the CDR3, the DNA is TGTGCCAGCAGCCCTGACGGAGGCTACACCTTC.

This clonotype was observed many times. The rearrangement links TRBV7-2 to TRBJ1-1, with unresolved D. The germline V gene encodes CDR1 SGHTA and CDR2 FQGNSA. The CDR3 contains 13 residues. The V end was cut by 2 bases, the J end by 1 base, with 5 bases between. CDR3 nucleotides: TGTGCCAGCAGCTTAATGGGGAACACTGAAGCTTTCTTT. The encoded protein is CASSLMGNTEAFF.

Only a few counts were recorded for this clonotype. The genes are TRBV5-6 and TRBJ2-3; 10 nucleotides align to TRBD1. This CDR3 comprises 16 residues. Germline CDR1 and CDR2: SGHDT and YYEEEE. V was pared by 1 base and J by 2 bases, with 4 bases of the junction left unmatched. The CDR3 sequence: CASSLLGTGDTDTQYF. The DNA of the CDR3 is TGTGCCAGCAGCTTGCTCGGGACAGGGGACACAGATACGCAGTATTTT.

Ten or more counts support this clonotype. This rearrangement joins TRBV7-2 to TRBJ1-1; 7 bases fit TRBD1. The CDR3 runs 12 residues. CDR1 is SGHTA, CDR2 FQGNSA, per germline. Trimming took 6 bases from V and 8 from J; bases not matched to a gene: 6. This chain's CDR3 is CASRLQGKEAFF. CDR3 sequence (DNA): TGTGCCAGCAGGCTACAGGGGAAAGAAGCTTTCTTT.

This clonotype was detected ten times or more. One end of the junction does not line up with germline, which may come from a read error. The chain employs TRBV7-4 and TRBJ2-7, with TRBD2 as a possible D gene (5 bases). The CDR3 runs to 18 residues. Germline loops: CDR1 SGHVT, CDR2 SQSDAQ. CDR3 sequence: CASSSLGPTGFKSRVSSF. CDR3 nucleotides: TGTGCCAGCAGCTCACTAGGCCCTACGGGGTTTAAGTCGAGAGTTTCTAGCTTC. Full variable domain (missing parts from reference TRBV7-4 and TRBJ2-7): GAGVSQSPRYKVAKRGRDVALRCDSISGHVTLYWYRQTLGQGSEVLTYSQSDAQRDKSGRPSGRFSAERPERSVSTLKIQRTEQGDSAVYLCASSSLGPTGFKSRVSSFGPGTRLTVT.

This clonotype was seen ten or more times. The V gene is TRBV7-9, the J gene TRBJ2-7, with no clear D. The ends were cut back, 6 bases at V and 2 bases at J, with 8 bases in the middle. Germline V gene sequence: CDR1 SEHNR, CDR2 FQNEAQ (reference sequence). The CDR3 extends over 12 amino acids. CDR3 loop: CASSLSPYEQYF. In nucleotides, the CDR3 is TGTGCCAGCAGTTTATCTCCCTACGAGCAGTACTTC.

The CDR3 bases are TGTGCCAGCAGCCCCGGGACTAGCGCGACCCAGTACTTC. As protein: CASSPGTSATQYF. The chain uses TRBV7-2 and TRBJ2-5; the match to TRBD2 covers 10 bases. V was clipped by 5 bases and J by 7 bases; unmatched bases: 4. CDR3 length: 13 amino acids. In germline, CDR1 is SGHTA, CDR2 FQGNSA.

Worth noting for this clonotype: Possible read error: a much larger clone is one base away. The rearrangement joins TRBV7-2 to TRBJ2-7; D may be TRBD1 (5 bases). This CDR3 spans 14 amino acids. V lost 5 bases and J lost 6, with 17 bases in between. Germline lookup yields CDR1 SGHTA and CDR2 FQGNSA. The DNA for the CDR3 is TGTGCCAGCAGCCTACCAACCCTTGGGGCCGAGCAGTACTTC. Amino acids: CASSLPTLGAEQYF.

This clonotype appeared many times. The chain has TRBV6-2 or TRBV6-3 and TRBJ2-7; D is possibly TRBD1 or TRBD2 (5 bases each). CDR1 is MNHEY and CDR2 is SVGEGT in the germline V gene. The CDR3 has 15 residues. Trimming removed 3 bases at V and 3 bases at J, with 15 bases between. The CDR3 reads CASSYLREGIYEQYF. The DNA for the CDR3 is TGTGCCAGCAGTTATCTGAGAGAGGGGATCTACGAGCAGTACTTC.

The chain employs TRBV4-3 and TRBJ1-2; TRBD1 might be the D (5 bases). Germline CDR1 reads LGHNA; CDR2 reads YSLEER. The CDR3 sequence is 16 residues long. Trimming took off 0 bases at V and 4 bases at J, with 15 bases between the two ends. The CDR3 DNA follows: TGCGCCAGCAGCCAAGATCTCGGGGGGGTCGGCTATGGCTACACCTTC. Translated: CASSQDLGGVGYGYTF.

This clonotype was counted a few times. The V gene is TRBV20-1, the J gene TRBJ2-3; tentatively, D is TRBD1 (6 bases). The CDR3 is made up of 13 amino acids. V was pared by 5 bases and J by 2 bases, with 11 bases between. The V gene's germline CDR1 is DFQATT and CDR2 SNEGSKA (reference sequence). The CDR3 region has the DNA TGCAGTGCTGCACAGGGACCCACAGATACGCAGTATTTT. Translation gives CSAAQGPTDTQYF.

This clonotype was detected ten times or more. This chain's CDR3 is CASSGSTVSYYGYTF. CDR3 DNA: TGTGCCAGCAGTGGGAGTACGGTTAGTTACTATGGCTACACCTTC. The J gene is TRBJ1-2, the V gene TRBV12-3 or TRBV12-4; D is unclear. V was trimmed by 5 bases and J by 3 bases, leaving 16 bases between them. The CDR3 runs to 15 residues.